Listed here are 23 T cell receptor beta chains from one sample, sequenced in a study of molecular identifiers for immune sequencing clone quantification listed by TCRdb under 2018. The library relied on PCR. Reads for this sample came from an Illumina MiSeq. TCRdb handled the public reads itself, with Q25 trimming in fastp and clone calling in MiXCR, and kept productive beta chains. Each CDR3 protein appears once, grouped with its most common genes and DNA. For this sample there are 15,000 to 20,000 distinct CDR3 sequences; roughly 20% appear just once. Together, the top ten hold approximately 6.8% of the sample. Sequenced sample: naive CD8+ T cells from blood, with Jurkat cell RNA spiked in. The cell subset or site label, as the study defines it: FACS-sorted CD8+CD4-CCR7+CD45RA+ naive T cells. These receptor sequences come from a human donor in good health. Some libraries in this study had Jurkat cell RNA spiked in.

Of note for this clonotype: This may stem from a read error, because a much larger clone lies one nucleotide away. The V gene is TRBV3-1, the J gene TRBJ1-2, with a possible D match to TRBD1 (6 bases). CDR3 length equals 12 residues. Trimming pared 6 bases from V and 10 bases from J, leaving 15 bases between. In germline, CDR1 is LGHDT, CDR2 YNNKEL (reference sequence). The CDR3 nucleotides are TGTGCCAGCAGAGAATGGGGACATGACTACACCTTC. Its translation: CASREWGHDYTF.

With regard to this clonotype: This may stem from a read error, because a much larger clone lies one nucleotide away. This chain links TRBV6-5 with TRBJ2-5; D is undetermined. Per germline, CDR1 MNHEY and CDR2 SVGAGI. This CDR3 is built from 16 residues. V lost 4 bases, J lost 4 bases, and 19 bases lay in between. The CDR3: CASSCSGRFYSETQYF. CDR3 DNA: TGTGCCAGCAGTTGCTCGGGCCGGTTTTACTCAGAGACCCAGTACTTC.

Judged by abundance, this clonotype is medium-sized. The chain carries TRBV9 and TRBJ1-5; possible D gene TRBD1, 5 bases. CDR1 and CDR2 from the germline V gene are SGDLS and YYNGEE. CDR3 length: 14 amino acids. The germline V and J ends were trimmed by 3 bases and 0 bases, with 7 bases remaining between them. As DNA, the CDR3 is TGTGCCAGCAGCGGAAGGGGTAGCAATCAGCCCCAGCATTTT. Its translation is CASSGRGSNQPQHF.

The table lists this clonotype with many counts. The chain is built from TRBV7-3 and TRBJ2-3, with D uncertain. Trimming stripped 2 bases from V and 2 bases from J, with 8 bases between. The CDR3 is made up of 14 amino acids. Germline V gene sequence: CDR1 SGHTA, CDR2 FQGTGA. The CDR3 protein is CASSLGPLTDTQYF. The CDR3 DNA reads TGTGCCAGCAGCTTAGGCCCGCTCACAGATACGCAGTATTTT.

This clonotype has only a few counts. This chain links TRBV20-1 with TRBJ2-1; no clear D gene. Between the trimmed V and J ends, which lost 4 bases and 3 bases, there was a span of 13 bases. This CDR3 has 14 residues. Germline loops: CDR1 DFQATT, CDR2 SNEGSKA (reference sequence). CDR3 sequence (DNA): TGCAGTGCTACCAAAGTGACTGGCTACAATGAGCAGTTCTTC. It encodes CSATKVTGYNEQFF.

Many counts were recorded for this clonotype. J is TRBJ1-1 and V is TRBV6-1, with 7 bases aligning to TRBD1. The CDR3 totals 12 residues. Germline CDR1 is MNHNS and CDR2 is SASEGT. V gave up 6 bases and J gave up 5 bases; unmatched junction bases: 3. The CDR3 DNA reads TGTGCCAGCAGAACAGGGGTGACTGAAGCTTTCTTT. It codes for CASRTGVTEAFF.

This clonotype has ten or more counts. V usage is TRBV6-1 and J usage is TRBJ2-3; TRBD2 is a possible D gene (5 bases). Germline V gene lookup returns CDR1 MNHNS and CDR2 SASEGT. V lost 3 bases, J lost 0 bases, and 7 bases lay in between. This CDR3 has 14 amino acids. CDR3 amino acids: CASSERDSTDTQYF. Written as DNA, the CDR3 is TGTGCCAGCAGTGAGAGGGATAGCACAGATACGCAGTATTTT.

Sample share makes this clonotype medium-sized. V and J are TRBV11-3 and TRBJ2-1; 11 nucleotides match TRBD2. Per germline, CDR1 SGHNT and CDR2 YENEEA. J lost 5 bases, V lost 5 bases, and 14 bases had no gene match. There are 18 residues in the CDR3. The CDR3 sequence: CASSRSELTSGSNNEQFF. As DNA, the CDR3 is TGTGCCAGCAGCCGTTCAGAGTTAACTAGCGGGAGTAACAATGAGCAGTTCTTC.

This clonotype was picked up many times. The rearrangement joins TRBV9 to TRBJ2-1; 11 positions agree with TRBD2. CDR3 length: 15 amino acids. Per the germline V gene, CDR1 is SGDLS and CDR2 is YYNGEE. Germline trimming cut 4 bases from V and 5 bases from J; bases unmatched to any gene: 5. CDR3 sequence: CASSKLAGEDNEQFF. CDR3 bases: TGTGCCAGCAGCAAACTAGCGGGAGAGGACAATGAGCAGTTCTTC.

This clonotype came up many times. The CDR3 loop reads CASSYRRTGEQFF. CDR3 sequence (DNA): TGTGCCAGCAGCTACAGACGGACGGGTGAGCAGTTCTTC. This rearrangement joins TRBV7-2 to TRBJ2-1; D is unclear. CDR1 is SGHTA, CDR2 FQGNSA, per germline. Deletions cut 4 bases from V and 9 bases from J, with 13 bases between. The CDR3 runs to 13 residues.

Worth noting for this clonotype: A read error may explain this, as a much larger clone is one base away. The chain links TRBV19 to TRBJ2-6, with D possibly matching TRBD1 (6 bases). The CDR3 runs to 12 residues. The germline V and J ends were trimmed by 10 bases and 11 bases, with 15 bases remaining between them. The germline V gene has CDR1 LNHDA and CDR2 SQIVND (reference sequence). The CDR3 coding sequence is TGTGCCACCTCCGGGGCAGGGGACGTCCTGACTTTC. It codes for CATSGAGDVLTF.

A note on this clonotype: One base away lies a much larger clone, so this may be a sequencing read error. V gene TRBV6-2 or TRBV6-3 combines with J gene TRBJ1-1; D is unresolved. The CDR3 loop spans 16 amino acids. V gave up 0 bases and J gave up 5 bases, with 16 bases separating them. CDR1 and CDR2 (germline): MNHEY, SVGEGT. CDR3 coding DNA: TGTGCCAGCAGTTACTCGTACGAAGGTCTGAGGACTGAAGCTTTCTTT. As protein: CASSYSYEGLRTEAFF.

There are many counts of this clonotype. The J gene is TRBJ2-1, the V gene TRBV20-1; 14 bases agree with TRBD2. This CDR3 has 17 amino acids. The ends lost 0 bases at V and 5 bases at J; junction bases unmatched: 6. CDR1 is DFQATT and CDR2 is SNEGSKA in the germline V gene (reference sequence). CDR3 DNA: TGCAGTGCTAGAGATCCCTGGACTAGCGGGAGGAACAATGAGCAGTTCTTC. Protein product: CSARDPWTSGRNNEQFF.

This clonotype was detected ten times or more. The chain links TRBV9 to TRBJ2-2, with D maybe TRBD1 (6 bases). V shed 3 bases and J shed 10 bases, with 22 bases lying between them. The germline gives CDR1 SGDLS, CDR2 YYNGEE. There are 16 residues in the CDR3. In nucleotides, the CDR3 is TGTGCCAGCAGCGGGGACATTACCACCGCCGTCGAGGAGCTGTTTTTT. Translated, it gives CASSGDITTAVEELFF.

This clonotype was picked up many times. This rearrangement joins TRBV5-1 to TRBJ2-7; TRBD1 matches 7 bases. Trimming at V came to 2 bases and at J to 6 bases, leaving 5 bases not matched to a gene. CDR1 is SGHRS, CDR2 YFSETQ, per germline. This CDR3 is built from 13 residues. The CDR3 DNA follows: TGCGCCAGCAGCTTCTCAGCAGGGGGCGAGCAGTACTTC. Residues: CASSFSAGGEQYF.

Relative to its sample, this clonotype is medium-sized (0.01 to 0.1%). The chain carries TRBV7-3 and TRBJ2-1; possible D gene TRBD1, 7 bases. Looked up from germline, CDR1 is SGHTA and CDR2 is FQGTGA. V was cut by 4 bases and J by 6 bases, with 16 bases left in between. The CDR3 is made up of 15 amino acids. The CDR3 DNA reads as TGTGCCAGCAGCTACACAGGGGAGGTTACCAATGAGCAGTTCTTC. It specifies CASSYTGEVTNEQFF.

Concerning this clonotype itself: Just one base apart from a much larger clone, this may be a read error. The CDR3 carries no conserved terminal phenylalanine or tryptophan, so it likely arises from a read error. The chain carries TRBV4-1 and TRBJ2-1; D is undetermined. Trimming stripped 1 base from V and 9 bases from J, with 10 bases between. Germline V gene lookup returns CDR1 MGHRA and CDR2 YSYEKL. The CDR3 is 13 amino acids. In DNA, the CDR3 is TGCGCCAGCAGCCAAGGGATAGGAACTGAGCAGTTCCTC. Residues: CASSQGIGTEQFL.

This clonotype was observed many times. The rearrangement uses TRBV7-3 and TRBJ2-3; 10 bases fit TRBD2. Germline CDR1 is SGHTA and CDR2 is FQGTGA. This CDR3 region has 19 residues. V lost 4 bases, J lost 6 bases, and 19 bases stayed unmatched. CDR3 DNA sequence: TGTGCCAGCAGCTCCAATGGGTTTCGACTAGCGGGTTTCACGGATACGCAGTATTTT. Protein: CASSSNGFRLAGFTDTQYF.

Of note for this clonotype: A much more abundant neighbour one base away suggests this may be a read error. The chain links TRBV4-3 to TRBJ2-2; 8 bases are shared with TRBD2. CDR1 and CDR2 from the germline V gene are LGHNA and YSLEER. The CDR3 spans 18 residues. The DNA of the CDR3 is TGCGCCAGCAGCCCAACGTTAAGACTAGCGAGGAACACCGGGGAGCCGTTTTTT. Its translation: CASSPTLRLARNTGEPFF.

Worth noting for this clonotype: A read error may be the cause here, since a much bigger clone is one base away. The V call is TRBV20-1, the J call TRBJ1-1; D unresolved. The V gene lost 5 bases and the J gene lost 3 bases, with 16 bases spanning the gap. From germline, CDR1 is DFQATT and CDR2 SNEGSKA (reference sequence). The CDR3 loop spans 14 amino acids. CDR3 in amino acids: CSASRGFGYTEAFF. In DNA form, the CDR3 reads TGCAGTGCTTCACGGGGTTTCGGGTACACTGAAGCTTTCTTT.

This clonotype was seen many times. The chain joins TRBV14 to TRBJ1-4; possible D gene TRBD1, 5 bases. Germline V gene lookup returns CDR1 SGHDN and CDR2 FVKESK. The CDR3 consists of 15 residues. V was shortened by 4 bases and J by 12 bases, with 21 bases between the two germline ends. The chain's CDR3 is CASSLTGTLTGELFF. The CDR3 region has the DNA TGTGCCAGCAGCCTTACCGGGACGTTGACTGGGGAACTGTTTTTT.

This clonotype is judged medium-sized (0.01 to 0.1%). The J gene is TRBJ1-1, the V gene TRBV7-8, with 11 bases identical to TRBD1. Trimming took 5 bases from V and 0 from J; bases not matched to a gene: 5. The CDR3 covers 16 residues. Germline V CDR1 and CDR2: SGHVS, FQNEAQ. In DNA form, the CDR3 reads TGTGCCAGCAGCCAGGACAGGGGGCCGATGAACACTGAAGCTTTCTTT. This encodes CASSQDRGPMNTEAFF.

In its sample, this clonotype was seen many times. This chain connects TRBV7-2 to TRBJ1-6; D is unresolved. V dropped 2 bases and J dropped 9 bases, with 5 bases sitting between them. Germline V gives CDR1 SGHTA, CDR2 FQGNSA. The CDR3 has 12 residues. The CDR3: CASSLPGSPLHF. In DNA form, the CDR3 reads TGTGCCAGCAGCTTACCGGGTTCACCCCTCCACTTT.